The 29 T cell receptor beta chains in this list originate from one sample, sequenced in a study of response to subunit inactivated influenza vaccine. From the RT-PCR reads, TCRdb called clonotypes with MiXCR, one entry per CDR3 protein. This repertoire shows 800,000 to 1,000,000 distinct CDR3 sequences, 21% found once; its top ten account for 10%. Sequencing was performed on PBMCs from blood, taken 4 to 6 days after vaccination. The receptors were gathered from a man between 50 and 59 years old who received an inactivated influenza vaccine.

V and J are TRBV27 and TRBJ1-5; no clear D gene. The CDR3 consists of 15 residues. Germline V gives CDR1 MNHEY, CDR2 SMNVEV (reference sequence). Trimming stripped 0 bases from V and 0 bases from J, with 6 bases between. The CDR3 DNA sequence: TGTGCCAGCAGTTTATCCCCTAATAGCAATCAGCCCCAGCATTTT. Translation gives CASSLSPNSNQPQHF.

This chain joins TRBV6-1 and TRBJ2-6; no clear D. Per the germline V gene, CDR1 is MNHNS and CDR2 is SASEGT. V gave up 2 bases and J gave up 0 bases, with 17 bases separating them. CDR3 size: 19 residues. The CDR3 reads CASSEIIRSLNSGANVLTF. The CDR3 nucleotides read TGTGCCAGCAGTGAAATAATCCGATCCCTTAACTCTGGGGCCAACGTCCTGACTTTC.

Turning to this clonotype: At one end the junction does not follow the germline gene, possibly because of a read error. The rearrangement links TRBV13 to TRBJ2-7; 9 bases line up with TRBD2. The CDR3 has 16 residues. CDR1 is PRHDT, CDR2 FYEKMQ, per germline (reference sequence). CDR3 in amino acids: CASSLVGRTSVDEQCF. CDR3 DNA sequence: TGTGCCAGCAGCTTAGTTGGGAGGACTAGCGTTGACGAGCAGTGCTTC.

The chain has TRBV11-2 and TRBJ1-6; D call uncertain. CDR1 and CDR2 from the germline V gene are SGHAT and FQNNGV. V lost 1 base and J 9 bases, leaving 13 bases between the germline ends. CDR3 length: 15 residues. The CDR3 sequence is CASSLGGSGSSPLHF. CDR3 in DNA: TGTGCCAGCAGCTTAGGCGGTTCGGGGAGTTCACCCCTCCACTTT.

Only a few counts were recorded for this clonotype. The chain joins TRBV6-2 or TRBV6-3 to TRBJ1-5; D remains ambiguous. CDR3 length: 12 residues. CDR1 is MNHEY and CDR2 is SVGEGT in the germline V gene. The V gene lost 10 bases and the J gene lost 1 base, with 8 bases spanning the gap. CDR3 bases: TGTGCCACCACGGGGAGCAATCAGCCCCAGCATTTT. Protein product: CATTGSNQPQHF.

This clonotype was detected only a few times. The chain couples TRBV12-3 or TRBV12-4 to TRBJ2-4, with 12 nucleotides matching TRBD2. The V gene end was trimmed by 6 bases and the J gene end by 11 bases; junction bases not matched to a gene: 11. The CDR3 contains 15 residues. The CDR3 coding sequence is TGTGCCAGCAGCGCTAGCGGGAGGGCGCTTGATGTTCAGTACTTC. Protein product: CASSASGRALDVQYF.

This clonotype was counted a few times. The chain links TRBV24-1 to TRBJ2-2; D is undetermined. CDR1 and CDR2 from the germline V gene are KGHDR and SFDVKD. The CDR3 spans 13 residues. Trimming pared 4 bases from V and 4 bases from J, leaving 6 bases between. CDR3 DNA sequence: TGTGCCACCAGTGACGACGGCACCGGGGAGCTGTTTTTT. Residues: CATSDDGTGELFF.

This clonotype was counted between two and nine times. V gene TRBV3-1 combines with J gene TRBJ1-2, with D perhaps TRBD1 (5 bases). The CDR3 is made up of 15 amino acids. The V gene lost 1 base and the J gene lost 4 bases, with 13 bases spanning the gap. CDR1 is LGHDT and CDR2 is YNNKEL in the germline V gene (reference sequence). The DNA of the CDR3 is TGTGCCAGCAGCCAAGCCTGGGACCAACTCTATGGCTACACCTTC. It specifies CASSQAWDQLYGYTF.

The chain recombines TRBV4-2 with TRBJ2-2; D may match TRBD1 or TRBD2 (5 bases each). This CDR3 comprises 16 residues. Trimming shortened V by 2 bases and J by 4 bases, and 14 bases separated the two germline ends. Looked up from germline, CDR1 is LGHNA and CDR2 is YNFKEQ. CDR3 sequence: CASSQNPLGVTGELFF. In nucleotides, the CDR3 is TGTGCCAGCAGCCAAAACCCCCTGGGGGTCACCGGGGAGCTGTTTTTT.

In this sample, this clonotype turned up many times. The chain combines TRBV7-8 with TRBJ2-1; TRBD2 matches 14 bases. The CDR3 spans 16 residues. The V and J ends lost 1 base and 8 bases, in that order; junction bases with no gene match: 4. Germline assignment: CDR1 SGHVS and CDR2 FQNEAQ. The CDR3 loop reads CASSLVMGLAGDEQFF. The CDR3 nucleotides read TGTGCCAGCAGCTTAGTCATGGGACTAGCGGGAGATGAGCAGTTCTTC.

This clonotype has a handful of counts. This chain uses TRBV20-1 with TRBJ2-1, with 9 bases lining up with TRBD2. The CDR3 sequence is 14 residues long. CDR1 and CDR2 (germline): DFQATT, SNEGSKA (reference sequence). The CDR3 sequence: CRVEAGGTYNEQFF. The CDR3 coding sequence is TGCAGGGTTGAAGCGGGAGGAACCTACAATGAGCAGTTCTTC.

This clonotype was detected only a few times. V is TRBV5-1 and J is TRBJ1-1, with TRBD1 identical over 7 bases. CDR3 size: 14 residues. Germline-derived CDR1 and CDR2 are SGHRS and YFSETQ. Losses at the gene ends were 0 bases for V and 11 bases for J; bases not matched to a gene: 10. CDR3 region: CASSLEAAGGSAFF. The CDR3 nucleotides read TGCGCCAGCAGCTTGGAGGCGGCAGGGGGTTCGGCTTTCTTT.

The gene calls are TRBV11-2 and TRBJ2-7; tentative D call: TRBD1 (6 bases). The germline CDR1 and CDR2 sequences are SGHAT and FQNNGV. CDR3 size: 14 residues. Trimming left V 5 bases short and J 3 bases short, with 14 bases between. Written as DNA, the CDR3 is TGTGCCAGCAGCCCCAGGGGCACCCTCTACGAGCAGTACTTC. It codes for CASSPRGTLYEQYF.

The V call is TRBV6-5, the J call TRBJ2-3; TRBD1 aligns across 7 bases. With V trimmed by 2 bases and J by 2 bases, 4 bases remained unmatched. The CDR3 length is 15 residues. Germline CDR1 is MNHEY and CDR2 is SVGAGI. The CDR3: CASSYRGRATDTQYF. The CDR3 nucleotides read TGTGCCAGCAGTTACAGGGGGCGCGCCACAGATACGCAGTATTTT.

The rearrangement uses TRBV20-1 and TRBJ2-1, with D possibly TRBD2 on 6 matching bases. This CDR3 region has 13 residues. The germline V and J ends were trimmed by 8 bases and 3 bases, with 14 bases remaining between them. Germline V gene lookup returns CDR1 DFQATT and CDR2 SNEGSKA (reference sequence). In DNA, the CDR3 is TGCAGTACCCGGAGGGCGGGCTACAATGAGCAGTTCTTC. Its protein product is CSTRRAGYNEQFF.

The count of this clonotype is one. J is TRBJ2-5 and V is TRBV29-1; TRBD2 aligns across 7 bases. Trimming took 3 bases from V and 2 from J; bases not matched to a gene: 9. The CDR3 totals 15 residues. The germline V gene has CDR1 SQVTM and CDR2 ANQGSEA. CDR3 nucleotides: TGCAGCGTTGACCTCGCCGCGGGGGTGCAAGAGACCCAGTACTTC. It translates to CSVDLAAGVQETQYF.

The rearrangement uses TRBV15 and TRBJ2-7; D remains unclear. Germline V gene data show CDR1 as LNHNV and CDR2 as YYDKDF (reference sequence). V was shortened by 4 bases and J by 1 base, with 17 bases between the two germline ends. This CDR3 spans 16 amino acids. The CDR3 region has the DNA TGTGCCACCAGCACACTTAGTCTACCCCCTTCCTACGAGCAGTACTTC. Its protein product is CATSTLSLPPSYEQYF.

The chain couples TRBV5-1 to TRBJ1-5; 10 positions agree with TRBD1. CDR3 length: 15 amino acids. J lost 7 bases, V lost 0 bases, and 4 bases had no gene match. Germline CDR1 reads SGHRS; CDR2 reads YFSETQ. The CDR3 nucleotides are TGCGCCAGCAGCTTGGATGGGACAGGGGTACAGCCCCAGCATTTT. This sequence encodes CASSLDGTGVQPQHF.

This chain joins TRBV7-9 and TRBJ2-7, with a tentative D call TRBD1 (6 bases). Germline V gives CDR1 SEHNR, CDR2 FQNEAQ (reference sequence). V was clipped by 0 bases and J by 1 base, with 10 bases between them. The CDR3 extends over 15 amino acids. In nucleotides, the CDR3 is TGTGCCAGCAGCTTAGCGCACAGGGCTTCCTACGAGCAGTACTTC. Translating gives CASSLAHRASYEQYF.

The chain uses TRBV14 and TRBJ1-2, with D unclear. The CDR3 extends over 15 amino acids. In germline, CDR1 is SGHDN, CDR2 FVKESK. Trimming took 2 bases from V and 8 from J, leaving 18 bases between them. The CDR3 spells CASSQYSQERSGYTF. CDR3 sequence (DNA): TGTGCCAGCAGCCAATATTCCCAGGAGAGATCAGGCTACACCTTC.

The sample holds a few counts of this clonotype. V gene TRBV20-1 combines with J gene TRBJ2-5, with D perhaps TRBD2 (6 bases). V was trimmed by 5 bases and J by 2 bases, leaving 15 bases between them. The CDR3 has 14 amino acids. In germline, CDR1 is DFQATT, CDR2 SNEGSKA (reference sequence). The DNA for the CDR3 is TGCAGTGCTGGGGCTAGCGCTAGACAAGAGACCCAGTACTTC. Encoded protein: CSAGASARQETQYF.

This clonotype was found a few times. V gene TRBV7-9 combines with J gene TRBJ2-2, with TRBD1 matching over 8 bases. V shed 11 bases, J shed 7 bases, and the junction held 12 bases outside the gene matches. CDR1 SEHNR and CDR2 FQNEAQ come from the germline V gene (reference sequence). This CDR3 contains 14 residues. Here the CDR3 DNA reads TGTGCCGCGAACCCGACAGGGGTCATCGGGGAGCTGTTTTTT. Its translation: CAANPTGVIGELFF.

The chain joins TRBV20-1 to TRBJ2-4; D ambiguous. The V gene's germline CDR1 is DFQATT and CDR2 SNEGSKA (reference sequence). CDR3 size: 15 residues. Trimming left V 3 bases short and J 8 bases short, with 20 bases between. The CDR3 DNA reads as TGCAGTGCTAGGGGTACAGCCGGCTTTTGGGACATTCAGTACTTC. It yields the protein CSARGTAGFWDIQYF.

In this sample, this clonotype turned up a few times. The chain has TRBV5-5 and TRBJ2-3; D unclear. V was trimmed by 4 bases and J by 1 base, leaving 10 bases between them. CDR1 SGHKS and CDR2 YYEKEE come from the germline V gene (reference sequence). This CDR3 spans 14 amino acids. CDR3 nucleotide sequence: TGTGCCAGCAGCCGGAAGCGAGGCACAGATACGCAGTATTTT. It encodes CASSRKRGTDTQYF.

The chain joins TRBV20-1 to TRBJ2-5, with unresolved D. This CDR3 comprises 14 residues. Germline CDR1 is DFQATT and CDR2 is SNEGSKA (reference sequence). The CDR3 nucleotides are TGCAGCCCAGTGACGGCTACGTACCAAGAGACCCAGTACTTC. Translated, it gives CSPVTATYQETQYF.

The chain recombines TRBV7-9 with TRBJ2-2, with D perhaps matching TRBD1 (6 bases). V lost 10 bases, J lost 3 bases, and 12 bases lay in between. In germline, CDR1 is SEHNR, CDR2 FQNEAQ (reference sequence). The CDR3 is made up of 13 amino acids. The CDR3 DNA reads as TGTGCCACCACAGGGTTGGACACCGGGGAGCTGTTTTTT. Residues: CATTGLDTGELFF.

A few counts support this clonotype. The J gene is TRBJ2-7, the V gene TRBV6-5, with TRBD1 matching 9 bases. Trimming at V came to 0 bases and at J to 4 bases, leaving 7 bases not matched to a gene. The CDR3 has 16 residues. Germline CDR1 and CDR2: MNHEY and SVGAGI. The CDR3 sequence: CASSYSIGTGFYEQYF. As DNA, the CDR3 is TGTGCCAGCAGTTACTCGATTGGGACAGGGTTTTACGAGCAGTACTTC.

The V call is TRBV10-3, the J call TRBJ1-1, with TRBD1 identical over 10 bases. Trimming cost V 6 bases and J 2 bases; bases outside gene matches: 6. This CDR3 is 15 amino acids long. Germline-derived CDR1 and CDR2 are ENHRY and SYGVKD. The CDR3 here is CAIRGQGTLNTEAFF. DNA for the CDR3: TGTGCCATCAGGGGACAGGGGACTCTCAACACTGAAGCTTTCTTT.

This chain links TRBV11-2 with TRBJ2-1; D is possibly TRBD2 (5 bases). The CDR3 consists of 15 residues. V was clipped by 5 bases and J by 4 bases, with 15 bases between them. CDR1 SGHAT and CDR2 FQNNGV come from the germline V gene. The CDR3 bases are TGTGCCAGCAGCCCAGACATGACTATTTACAATGAGCAGTTCTTC. The encoded protein is CASSPDMTIYNEQFF.